This TCR beta chain was sequenced during a study of cytomegalovirus exposure and HLA in healthy donors. Looking at the study overall: Of 300 to 500 genotyped donors, roughly 80% grouped in the Caucasian-associated ancestry cluster. Findings of the study overall: Earlier analysis found most TCR beta V segments productive about 90% or about 30% of the time.

The CDR3 runs to 15 residues. CDR1 MDHEN and CDR2 SYDVKM come from the germline V gene. The V and J ends lost 2 bases and 8 bases, in that order; junction bases with no gene match: 6. For this clone: Antigen unknown.

The PCR ran on 60 Vbeta and 13 Jbeta primers. Libraries were prepared by immunoSEQ multiplex PCR; TCRdb keeps only in-frame clonotypes and omits some of them. The sample holds fewer than 200,000 clones, approximately 75% seen once. The chain links TRBV28 to TRBJ1-6, with 7 positions matching TRBD1. Sequenced material: PBMCs. The origin of this receptor is a man aged 25 to 45 in good health and CMV-seropositive. CDR3 residues: CASSLQGVAHSPLHF. In DNA, the CDR3 is TGTGCCAGCAGTTTACAGGGGGTTGCTCATTCACCCCTCCACTTT.